This T cell receptor (beta chain) is from a study of PD-1 blockade in classical Hodgkin lymphoma. Study-level background: The study gave patients nivolumab 3 mg/kg intravenously every 2 weeks. Study-level results: It was CD4+ TCR diversity, not CD8+, that rose significantly by C4D1.

Germline CDR1 SGHNT, CDR2 YYREEE (reference sequence). Trimming removed 3 bases from V and 2 bases from J, with 12 bases in between. The CDR3 has 14 amino acids. With respect to this clone: Its antigen is as yet unknown.

The table came from immunoSEQ multiplex PCR; TCRdb's copy has only in-frame clones and leaves some out. This sample carries roughly 140,000 clones, around four fifths of them seen once, and the ten largest clones take approximately 9.6%. Each patient relapsed following autologous stem cell transplantation, and prior brentuximab vedotin exposure differed. This TCR was sampled from a human donor with classical Hodgkin lymphoma. V and J are TRBV5-4 and TRBJ2-7; D is perhaps TRBD2 (5 bases). The specimen comprised peripheral blood mononuclear cells (PBMCs), sampled before the second cycle of nivolumab. The CDR3 DNA reads as TGTGCCAGCAGCTCCAGATCCGGGACCTACGAGCAGTACTTC. It is translated as CASSSRSGTYEQYF.